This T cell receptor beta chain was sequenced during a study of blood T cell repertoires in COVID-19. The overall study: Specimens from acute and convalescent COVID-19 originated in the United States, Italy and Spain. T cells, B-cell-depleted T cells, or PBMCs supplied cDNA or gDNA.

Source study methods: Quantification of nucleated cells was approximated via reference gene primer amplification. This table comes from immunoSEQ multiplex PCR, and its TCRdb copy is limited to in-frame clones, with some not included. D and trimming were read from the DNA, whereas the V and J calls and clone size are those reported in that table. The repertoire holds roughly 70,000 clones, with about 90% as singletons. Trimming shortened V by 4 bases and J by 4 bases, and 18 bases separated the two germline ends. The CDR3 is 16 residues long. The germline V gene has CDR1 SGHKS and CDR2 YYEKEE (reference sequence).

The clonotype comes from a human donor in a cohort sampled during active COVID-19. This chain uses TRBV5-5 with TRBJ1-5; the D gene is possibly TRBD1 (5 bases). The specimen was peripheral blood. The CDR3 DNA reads TGTGCCAGCAGCCCCGCCTCAGGGATGGCGAATCAGCCCCAGCATTTT. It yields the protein CASSPASGMANQPQHF. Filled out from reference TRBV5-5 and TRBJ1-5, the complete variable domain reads DAGVTQSPTHLIKTRGQQVTLRCSPISGHKSVSWYQQVLGQGPQFIFQYYEKEERGRGNFPDRFSARQFPNYSSELNVNALLLGDSALYLCASSPASGMANQPQHFGDGTRLSIL.